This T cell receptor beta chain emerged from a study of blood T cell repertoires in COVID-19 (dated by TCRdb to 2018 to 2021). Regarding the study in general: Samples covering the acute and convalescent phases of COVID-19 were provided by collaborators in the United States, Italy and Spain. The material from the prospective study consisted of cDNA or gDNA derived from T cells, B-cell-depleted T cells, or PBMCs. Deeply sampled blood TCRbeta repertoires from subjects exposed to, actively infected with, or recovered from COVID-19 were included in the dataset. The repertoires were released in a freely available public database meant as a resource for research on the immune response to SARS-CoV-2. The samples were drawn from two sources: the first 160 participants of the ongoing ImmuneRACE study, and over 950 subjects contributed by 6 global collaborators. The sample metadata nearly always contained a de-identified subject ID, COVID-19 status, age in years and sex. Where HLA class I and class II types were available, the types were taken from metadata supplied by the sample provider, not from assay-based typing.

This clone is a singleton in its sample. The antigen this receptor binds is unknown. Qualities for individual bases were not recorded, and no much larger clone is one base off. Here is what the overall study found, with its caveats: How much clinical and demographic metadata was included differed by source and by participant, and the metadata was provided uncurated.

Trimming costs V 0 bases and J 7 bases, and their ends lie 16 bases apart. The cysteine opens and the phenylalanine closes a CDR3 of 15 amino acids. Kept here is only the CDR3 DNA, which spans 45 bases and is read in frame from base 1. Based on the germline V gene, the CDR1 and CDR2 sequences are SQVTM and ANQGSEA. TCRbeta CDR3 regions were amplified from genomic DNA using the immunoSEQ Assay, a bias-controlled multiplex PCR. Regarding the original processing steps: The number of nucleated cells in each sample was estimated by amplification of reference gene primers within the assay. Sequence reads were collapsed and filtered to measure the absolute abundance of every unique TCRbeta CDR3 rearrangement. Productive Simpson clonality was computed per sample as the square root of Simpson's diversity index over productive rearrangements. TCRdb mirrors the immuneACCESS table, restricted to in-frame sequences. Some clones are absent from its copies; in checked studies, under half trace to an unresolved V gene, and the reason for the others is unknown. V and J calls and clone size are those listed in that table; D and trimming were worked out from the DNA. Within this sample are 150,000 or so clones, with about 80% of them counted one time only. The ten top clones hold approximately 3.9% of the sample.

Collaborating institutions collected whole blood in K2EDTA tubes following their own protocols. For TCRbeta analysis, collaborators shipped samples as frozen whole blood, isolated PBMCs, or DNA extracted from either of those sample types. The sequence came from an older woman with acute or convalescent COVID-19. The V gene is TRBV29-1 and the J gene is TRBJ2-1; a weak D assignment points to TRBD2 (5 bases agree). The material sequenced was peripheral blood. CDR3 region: CSVEDVTRAPNEQFF. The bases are TGCAGCGTTGAAGACGTTACGAGGGCCCCTAATGAGCAGTTCTTC.